The 18 T cell receptor beta chains presented below share a single source sample, sequenced in a study of blood T cell repertoires in COVID-19. TCRdb's copy holds only in-frame clones and misses some; the assay was immunoSEQ multiplex PCR. The table shows some 41,000 clones, with nearly 85% occurring only once. Sequencing was performed on peripheral blood. Receptors originate from a man older than 75 in a cohort sampled during active COVID-19.

This chain joins TRBV28 and TRBJ2-7; D possibly corresponds to TRBD2 (5 bases). The CDR3 runs to 15 residues. Trimming pared 6 bases from V and 0 bases from J, leaving 15 bases between. Per the germline V gene, CDR1 is MDHEN and CDR2 is SYDVKM. The CDR3 sequence is CASSLSGGASYEQYF. CDR3 coding DNA: TGTGCCAGCAGCTTAAGTGGAGGCGCCTCCTACGAGCAGTACTTC.

The chain recombines TRBV28 with TRBJ2-7, with no clear D. This CDR3 spans 14 amino acids. Germline CDR1 and CDR2: MDHEN and SYDVKM. The germline V and J ends were trimmed by 4 bases and 2 bases, with 12 bases remaining between them. The CDR3 protein is CASSWVGGPYEQYF. Written as DNA, the CDR3 is TGTGCCAGCAGTTGGGTTGGCGGCCCCTACGAGCAGTACTTC.

This chain connects TRBV11-2 to TRBJ2-1; the D gene is possibly TRBD1 (5 bases). The CDR3 length is 14 residues. Germline assignment: CDR1 SGHAT and CDR2 FQNNGV. The V end lost 0 bases, the J end lost 6 bases, and 9 bases lay between the germline ends. CDR3 sequence reads: CASSLDRVGNEQFF. DNA for the CDR3: TGTGCCAGCAGCTTAGACAGGGTGGGCAATGAGCAGTTCTTC.

This clone appeared a few times. V usage is TRBV9 and J usage is TRBJ1-2, with a weak D call TRBD1 (5 bases). Deletions cut 3 bases from V and 5 bases from J, with 11 bases between. Germline V lookup: CDR1 SGDLS, CDR2 YYNGEE. The CDR3 runs to 13 residues. CDR3 sequence reads: CASSGQIQYGYTF. In DNA, the CDR3 is TGTGCCAGCAGCGGACAGATTCAATATGGCTACACCTTC.

The V call is TRBV19, the J call TRBJ2-3; TRBD2 aligns across 14 bases. The CDR3 totals 16 residues. Germline CDR1 and CDR2: LNHDA and SQIVND (reference sequence). V was clipped by 3 bases and J by 4 bases; unmatched bases: 3. CDR3 protein: CASSIGTSGSADTQYF. The DNA for the CDR3 is TGTGCCAGTAGTATCGGGACTAGCGGGAGCGCAGATACGCAGTATTTT.

The rearrangement uses TRBV28 and TRBJ2-3; 7 nucleotides align to TRBD2. After removal of 2 bases from V and 6 bases from J, the junction contained 26 bases not matched to a gene. This CDR3 is built from 21 residues. Germline V gene sequence: CDR1 MDHEN, CDR2 SYDVKM. In DNA, the CDR3 is TGTGCCAGCAGTTTACGCTTGCGGGGTGCAGCGGGCGGGAGCCGCCGGGATACGCAGTATTTT. This sequence encodes CASSLRLRGAAGGSRRDTQYF.

The chain carries TRBV28 and TRBJ2-3, with D uncertain. Germline V gene lookup returns CDR1 MDHEN and CDR2 SYDVKM. The V and J ends lost 2 bases and 2 bases respectively, with 5 bases between them. The CDR3 covers 13 residues. The CDR3 reads CASSLPSTDTQYF. The CDR3 DNA sequence: TGTGCCAGCAGTTTACCATCCACAGATACGCAGTATTTT.

The genes are TRBV28 and TRBJ2-7; D possibly corresponds to TRBD1 (5 bases). V lost 5 bases, J lost 1 base, and 6 bases lay in between. The germline V gene has CDR1 MDHEN and CDR2 SYDVKM. This CDR3 spans 12 amino acids. CDR3 region: CASSRQSYEQYF. The CDR3 bases are TGTGCCAGCAGTCGACAGTCCTACGAGCAGTACTTC.

The chain recombines TRBV28 with TRBJ2-3, with D perhaps matching TRBD1 (6 bases). This CDR3 is built from 14 residues. Looked up from germline, CDR1 is MDHEN and CDR2 is SYDVKM. V was trimmed by 6 bases and J by 2 bases, leaving 12 bases between them. The CDR3 DNA is TGTGCCAGCAGCCGGGACACAATCACAGATACGCAGTATTTT. This sequence encodes CASSRDTITDTQYF.

The chain joins TRBV2 to TRBJ1-6; D is unresolved. The germline V gene encodes CDR1 SNHLY and CDR2 FYNNEI. With 5 bases removed from V and 9 bases from J, the gap between germline ends came to 8 bases. This CDR3 spans 12 amino acids. The CDR3 region is CASSYTISPLHF. For the CDR3, the DNA is TGTGCCAGCAGTTACACAATTTCACCCCTCCACTTT.

The chain combines TRBV28 with TRBJ2-1, with 7 bases lining up with TRBD2. J lost 1 base, V lost 6 bases, and 6 bases had no gene match. CDR3 length: 15 residues. Germline V gene lookup returns CDR1 MDHEN and CDR2 SYDVKM. CDR3 residues: CASSQRGGSYNEQFF. The CDR3 DNA reads TGTGCCAGCAGCCAACGCGGGGGATCCTACAATGAGCAGTTCTTC.

The rearrangement links TRBV19 to TRBJ2-2; weak D call: TRBD1 (8 bases). Trimming left V 1 base short and J 6 bases short, with 15 bases between. The CDR3 has 16 amino acids. Germline CDR1 is LNHDA and CDR2 is SQIVND (reference sequence). CDR3: CASSIGTGGAAGELFF. The DNA of the CDR3 is TGTGCCAGTAGTATAGGTACAGGGGGGGCAGCCGGGGAGCTGTTTTTT.

Worth noting for this clone: Other DNA sequences within the sample encode an identical CDR3. The CDR3 loop is CASSVGQAGETQYF. DNA for the CDR3: TGTGCCAGCAGCGTAGGTCAGGCTGGAGAGACCCAGTACTTC. The V gene is TRBV9, the J gene TRBJ2-5; D call uncertain. V was clipped by 0 bases and J by 4 bases, with 10 bases between them. CDR3 size: 14 residues. Germline CDR1 SGDLS, CDR2 YYNGEE.

V gene TRBV6-2 or TRBV6-3 combines with J gene TRBJ1-2; 10 bases line up with TRBD1. This CDR3 region has 16 residues. Germline V CDR1 and CDR2: MNHEY, SVGEGT. Losses at the gene ends were 5 bases for V and 4 bases for J; bases not matched to a gene: 10. The CDR3 region has the DNA TGTGCCAGCAGTCAGCGGGGACAGGGGCTACCCTATGGCTACACCTTC. As protein: CASSQRGQGLPYGYTF.

The table lists this clone with a count of one. V gene TRBV11-2 combines with J gene TRBJ2-7; 8 bases align to TRBD1. The V gene end was trimmed by 2 bases and the J gene end by 3 bases; junction bases not matched to a gene: 9. CDR3 length: 16 amino acids. Germline assignment: CDR1 SGHAT and CDR2 FQNNGV. CDR3 bases: TGTGCCAGCAGCTTATCTACAGGGGGGTGGTACTACGAGCAGTACTTC. Translated: CASSLSTGGWYYEQYF. The full variable domain, with the rest looked up from reference TRBV11-2 and TRBJ2-7, is EAGVAQSPRYKIIEKRQSVAFWCNPISGHATLYWYQQILGQGPKLLIQFQNNGVVDDSQLPKDRFSAERLKGVDSTLKIQPAKLEDSAVYLCASSLSTGGWYYEQYFGPGTRLTVT.

The chain uses TRBV18 and TRBJ2-2; TRBD2 aligns across 10 bases. The CDR3 totals 15 residues. Trimming removed 3 bases from V and 4 bases from J; junction bases left unmatched: 2. Germline V lookup: CDR1 KGHSH, CDR2 LQKENI. The CDR3 DNA is TGTGCCAGCTCACCTTTAGCGGGAGGCACCGGGGAGCTGTTTTTT. It translates to CASSPLAGGTGELFF.

The J gene is TRBJ2-2, the V gene TRBV27, with unresolved D. V shed 6 bases and J shed 1 base, with 3 bases lying between them. There are 12 residues in the CDR3. The germline V gene has CDR1 MNHEY and CDR2 SMNVEV (reference sequence). As DNA, the CDR3 is TGTGCCAGCAGACAGAACACCGGGGAGCTGTTTTTT. Amino acids: CASRQNTGELFF.

The rearrangement links TRBV5-1 to TRBJ2-1; D is possibly TRBD1 (6 bases). CDR1 and CDR2 (germline): SGHRS, YFSETQ. V was pared by 4 bases and J by 9 bases, with 14 bases between. There are 13 residues in the CDR3. Written as DNA, the CDR3 is TGCGCCAGCAGCGTCACAGGGATAGGTGAGCAGTTCTTC. As protein: CASSVTGIGEQFF.